This entry lists 22 T cell receptor beta chains sequenced from one sample in a study of T cells after yellow fever vaccination (dated by TCRdb to about 2019). The sample's treatment or condition label, in plain terms: live attenuated yellow fever vaccine strain. To prepare the library, 5' RACE was applied. The sequencer was an Illumina HiSeq 2500. TCRdb handled the public reads itself, with Q25 trimming in fastp and clone calling in MiXCR, and kept productive beta chains. Every entry covers one CDR3 protein and lists the most common genes and DNA from its rows. In this sample the table shows over 120,000 distinct CDR3 sequences, 6.6% of which occur a single time. Approximately 0.64% of the sample is held by the ten biggest clonotypes. The material sequenced was CD4+ T cells sorted from PBMCs, taken 10 days after the yellow fever booster vaccination. These receptors were collected from a man between 25 and 39 years old who received the YFV17D yellow fever vaccine.

This clonotype was detected ten times or more. This chain joins TRBV27 and TRBJ2-3; D unclear. The length of the CDR3 is 15 residues. Germline V CDR1 and CDR2: MNHEY, SMNVEV (reference sequence). V gave up 3 bases and J gave up 0 bases, with 10 bases separating them. The CDR3 DNA sequence: TGTGCCAGCAGTTTGACGACCACTAGCACAGATACGCAGTATTTT. This sequence encodes CASSLTTTSTDTQYF.

This clonotype was observed many times. The chain has TRBV29-1 and TRBJ2-1; D is uncertain. The V and J ends lost 2 bases and 5 bases respectively, with 7 bases between them. The CDR3 runs 12 residues. CDR1 SQVTM and CDR2 ANQGSEA come from the germline V gene. The CDR3 DNA reads as TGCAGCGTTGAAAGGGTTAACAATGAGCAGTTCTTC. Translation: CSVERVNNEQFF.

This clonotype was picked up many times. The CDR3 reads CASSLGRNQETQYF. The CDR3 region has the DNA TGTGCCAGCAGTTTGGGGAGGAACCAAGAGACCCAGTACTTC. V gene TRBV12-3 or TRBV12-4 combines with J gene TRBJ2-5; a possible D gene is TRBD2 (6 bases). CDR3 size: 14 residues. Trimming cost V 3 bases and J 0 bases, with 8 bases left between them.

In this sample, this clonotype turned up many times. The chain combines TRBV14 with TRBJ2-1; perhaps TRBD2 as D (6 bases). Germline values: CDR1 SGHDN, CDR2 FVKESK. V was cut by 6 bases and J by 10 bases, with 19 bases left in between. CDR3 length: 14 amino acids. CDR3 protein: CASSRTGLLREQFF. The CDR3 DNA sequence: TGTGCCAGCAGTCGGACTGGACTACTGAGGGAGCAGTTCTTC.

This clonotype turned up a few times. The chain recombines TRBV2 with TRBJ2-7; maybe TRBD2 (8 bases). Trimming shortened V by 10 bases and J by 2 bases, and 27 bases separated the two germline ends. The CDR3 totals 17 residues. The germline gives CDR1 SNHLY, CDR2 FYNNEI. The DNA of the CDR3 is TGTGCCACCTTCGGACAGGCGACTAGCGCAAAAGCCTACGAGCAGTACTTC. It yields the protein CATFGQATSAKAYEQYF.

This clonotype was observed at least ten times. The V call is TRBV28, the J call TRBJ2-1, with unresolved D. Trimming took off 3 bases at V and 6 bases at J, with 0 bases between the two ends. Germline loops: CDR1 MDHEN, CDR2 SYDVKM. There are 10 residues in the CDR3. As DNA, the CDR3 is TGTGCCAGCAGTTTCAATGAGCAGTTCTTC. Translating it yields CASSFNEQFF.

This clonotype was counted ten times or more. V is TRBV19 and J is TRBJ1-4, with 11 nucleotides matching TRBD1. V lost 6 bases, J lost 4 bases, and 7 bases stayed unmatched. This CDR3 is built from 16 residues. Per the germline V gene, CDR1 is LNHDA and CDR2 is SQIVND (reference sequence). This CDR3 reads CASSTWTGGLNEKLFF. The CDR3 DNA reads as TGTGCCAGTAGCACCTGGACAGGGGGCCTTAATGAAAAACTGTTTTTT.

This clonotype was found many times. This sequence joins TRBV10-3 and TRBJ2-7; TRBD2 aligns across 8 bases. This CDR3 contains 14 residues. Germline V lookup: CDR1 ENHRY, CDR2 SYGVKD. After removal of 5 bases from V and 2 bases from J, the junction contained 5 bases not matched to a gene. In nucleotides, the CDR3 is TGTGCCATCAGTCCGGGACTAGGGACCTACGAGCAGTACTTC. It is translated as CAISPGLGTYEQYF.

This clonotype was picked up many times. The chain employs TRBV10-3 and TRBJ2-1, with 8 bases identical to TRBD2. Germline V CDR1 and CDR2: ENHRY, SYGVKD. J was trimmed by 7 bases and V by 2 bases; bases with no gene match: 4. The CDR3 runs 14 residues. For the CDR3, the DNA is TGTGCCATCAGTGAGGCGGGAGGAGGGAATGAGCAGTTCTTC. This gives the protein CAISEAGGGNEQFF.

This sequence joins TRBV29-1 and TRBJ1-2, with D hard to call. From germline, CDR1 is SQVTM and CDR2 ANQGSEA. The CDR3 loop spans 11 amino acids. V was trimmed by 4 bases and J by 7 bases, leaving 10 bases between them. As DNA, the CDR3 is TGCAGCGTTGGGCAGATTAGTGGCTACACCTTC. It translates to CSVGQISGYTF.

At least ten counts were recorded for this clonotype. V gene TRBV7-7 combines with J gene TRBJ2-5; D call uncertain. CDR1 is SSHAT and CDR2 is FNYEAQ in the germline V gene (reference sequence). CDR3 length: 15 amino acids. The ends were cut back, 2 bases at V and 3 bases at J, with 13 bases in the middle. The CDR3: CASSLLGTSEETQYF. For the CDR3, the DNA is TGTGCCAGCAGCTTACTAGGTACTTCTGAAGAGACCCAGTACTTC.

This clonotype was picked up many times. The rearrangement links TRBV6-5 to TRBJ2-3; a possible D gene is TRBD2 (6 bases). This CDR3 is 14 amino acids long. Germline V lookup: CDR1 MNHEY, CDR2 SVGAGI. Trimming left V 4 bases short and J 12 bases short, with 20 bases between. The CDR3 spells CASSSTLSGLTQYF. For the CDR3, the DNA is TGTGCCAGCAGTTCGACCCTCTCGGGACTTACCCAGTATTTT.

This clonotype was seen at least ten times. The chain is built from TRBV12-3 or TRBV12-4 and TRBJ2-1; 9 nucleotides align to TRBD2. J lost 5 bases, V lost 6 bases, and 11 bases had no gene match. The CDR3 runs 16 residues. This chain's CDR3 is CASSPGWLAGNNEQFF. CDR3 nucleotide sequence: TGTGCCAGCAGCCCGGGGTGGCTAGCGGGAAACAATGAGCAGTTCTTC.

This clonotype was observed many times. This chain connects TRBV7-9 to TRBJ2-1, with D unclear. Trimming left V 5 bases short and J 5 bases short, with 13 bases between. The germline V gene has CDR1 SEHNR and CDR2 FQNEAQ (reference sequence). This CDR3 contains 14 residues. CDR3 nucleotide sequence: TGTGCCAGCAGCCCAGGACGGCTCCACAATGAGCAGTTCTTC. This encodes CASSPGRLHNEQFF.

This clonotype was detected a few times. This chain links TRBV20-1 with TRBJ1-6; D perhaps matches TRBD1 (5 bases). Per the germline V gene, CDR1 is DFQATT and CDR2 is SNEGSKA (reference sequence). The CDR3 has 19 amino acids. Trimming stripped 2 bases from V and 0 bases from J, with 20 bases between. The CDR3 reads CSARNTFSLGGSYNSPLHF. The CDR3 DNA sequence: TGCAGTGCTAGAAACACCTTCAGCCTTGGGGGCTCCTATAATTCACCCCTCCACTTT.

This clonotype has a count of ten or more. J is TRBJ2-7 and V is TRBV3-1; 8 bases are a match to TRBD1. The germline V gene has CDR1 LGHDT and CDR2 YNNKEL (reference sequence). CDR3 length: 14 amino acids. V was clipped by 6 bases and J by 1 base; unmatched bases: 5. CDR3 in amino acids: CASSSRGLSYEQYF. CDR3 in DNA: TGTGCCAGCAGTTCCAGGGGGCTATCCTACGAGCAGTACTTC.

This clonotype was counted between two and nine times. The chain links TRBV10-3 to TRBJ2-2; D may be TRBD2 (5 bases). Looked up from germline, CDR1 is ENHRY and CDR2 is SYGVKD. Trimming left V 10 bases short and J 2 bases short, with 8 bases between. This CDR3 region has 12 residues. In nucleotides, the CDR3 is TGTGCCACGGGGAAAAACACCGGGGAGCTGTTTTTT. Its translation: CATGKNTGELFF.

This clonotype came up many times. The germline gene is not matched at one end of the junction; a read error may be the cause. The rearrangement joins TRBV5-1 to TRBJ2-3, with D tentatively TRBD1 (5 bases). The CDR3 is made up of 15 amino acids. Germline V gene data show CDR1 as SGHRS and CDR2 as YFSETQ. Here the CDR3 DNA reads TGCGCCAGCAGCCCCCCCTCAGGGTTCCCAGATATGCAGTATTTT. Its translation: CASSPPSGFPDMQYF.

This clonotype was observed many times. V and J are TRBV12-3 or TRBV12-4 and TRBJ1-1; D possibly corresponds to TRBD1 (6 bases). The CDR3 runs 18 residues. Trimming left V 0 bases short and J 0 bases short, with 17 bases between. The CDR3 reads CASSLAQGFFSMNTEAFF. The CDR3 nucleotides read TGTGCCAGCAGTTTAGCACAGGGATTTTTTAGCATGAACACTGAAGCTTTCTTT.

In this sample, this clonotype turned up a few times. The chain uses TRBV10-3 and TRBJ2-5, with 11 nucleotides matching TRBD2. CDR1 is ENHRY and CDR2 is SYGVKD in the germline V gene. The CDR3 runs 14 residues. J was trimmed by 2 bases and V by 10 bases; bases with no gene match: 6. The CDR3 reads CASAGTSGQETQYF. Here the CDR3 DNA reads TGTGCCAGCGCCGGGACTAGCGGACAAGAGACCCAGTACTTC.

There are many counts of this clonotype. This rearrangement joins TRBV5-5 to TRBJ2-7, with 8 nucleotides matching TRBD2. CDR3 size: 15 residues. The J segment lost 3 bases and the V segment lost 4 bases, leaving 9 bases of the junction unmatched. The germline gives CDR1 SGHKS, CDR2 YYEKEE (reference sequence). CDR3 sequence reads: CASSVSGSGNYEQYF. The DNA of the CDR3 is TGTGCCAGCAGCGTCAGCGGGAGTGGTAACTACGAGCAGTACTTC.

In its sample, this clonotype was seen many times. The chain couples TRBV5-1 to TRBJ2-1, with TRBD1 as a possible D gene (5 bases). The germline gives CDR1 SGHRS, CDR2 YFSETQ. This CDR3 contains 13 residues. V lost 0 bases and J 11 bases, leaving 12 bases between the germline ends. The CDR3 sequence is CASSLEGSVKQFF. CDR3 nucleotides: TGCGCCAGCAGCTTGGAGGGGTCTGTTAAGCAGTTCTTC.